This section outlines one T cell receptor (beta chain) sequence together with its context. Its matching antigen is unknown. Clones were sequenced by immunoSEQ multiplex PCR, and TCRdb holds only the in-frame ones, with some missing. The sample carries 30,000 to 40,000 clones, over 75% recorded once. The CDR3 sequence is 15 residues long. V lost 3 bases and J 5 bases, leaving 15 bases between the germline ends. Germline lookup yields CDR1 SGHRS and CDR2 YFSETQ. Time point defined: blood 4 weeks post-SBRT, at nephrectomy. As to treatment: 15 Gy SBRT to primary tumor, nephrectomy 4 weeks later. Nephrectomy followed 15 Gy stereotactic body radiation by 4 weeks. The tumor was a clear cell renal cell carcinoma. This entry belongs to a study of radiation and T cells in renal cell carcinoma. General study points: Top tumor clonotypes rose in blood 2 weeks post-radiation, then contracted. No pretreatment tumor biopsies were available for baseline clonotypes.

The genes are TRBV5-1 and TRBJ2-1; D possibly corresponds to TRBD1 (6 bases). This TCR was sampled from a man in his sixties with renal cell carcinoma. The material sequenced was blood, taken from a patient whose treatment included radiotherapy and nephrectomy. CDR3: CASSWAGVRDNEQFF. In DNA, the CDR3 is TGCGCCAGCAGCTGGGCAGGGGTCCGTGACAATGAGCAGTTCTTC.